A single sample gave rise to the 12 T cell receptor beta chains below, sequenced in a study of control samples from healthy donors and cancer patients. Data came from immunoSEQ multiplex PCR; TCRdb stores just in-frame clones and leaves some out. The sample consists of 150,000 to 200,000 clones, about 94% of them appearing once. Sequenced input: blood. The origin of the receptors is a woman between 35 and 50 years old in good health.

The chain joins TRBV29-1 to TRBJ1-2; 7 bases match TRBD1. Trimming took 4 bases from V and 2 from J; bases not matched to a gene: 4. The CDR3 is made up of 13 amino acids. Germline lookup yields CDR1 SQVTM and CDR2 ANQGSEA. CDR3 amino acids: CSVAKGANYGYTF. The CDR3 DNA follows: TGCAGCGTTGCAAAGGGGGCGAACTATGGCTACACCTTC.

The chain has TRBV4-3 and TRBJ2-1; TRBD1 matches at 7 bases. V dropped 0 bases and J dropped 7; count of bases not matched to a gene: 9. Germline V CDR1 and CDR2: LGHNA, YSLEER. CDR3 size: 16 residues. CDR3 in amino acids: CASSQDLTGLQNEQFF. DNA of the CDR3: TGCGCCAGCAGCCAAGATTTGACAGGGCTACAAAATGAGCAGTTCTTC.

The chain links TRBV11-3 to TRBJ2-2; D remains ambiguous. V lost 0 bases to trimming and J lost 1 base, with 6 bases between them. The CDR3 extends over 15 amino acids. From germline, CDR1 is SGHNT and CDR2 YENEEA. The CDR3 DNA sequence: TGTGCCAGCAGCTTAGACCGGATGAACACCGGGGAGCTGTTTTTT. This gives the protein CASSLDRMNTGELFF.

The chain uses TRBV7-9 and TRBJ1-1, with D hard to call. Trimming took 5 bases from V and 1 from J, leaving 8 bases between them. Germline loops: CDR1 SEHNR, CDR2 FQNEAQ (reference sequence). This CDR3 is built from 13 residues. The CDR3 DNA follows: TGTGCCAGCAGCCCAACAACGAACACTGAAGCTTTCTTT. This sequence encodes CASSPTTNTEAFF. The whole variable domain, filled in from reference TRBV7-9 and TRBJ1-1, reads DTGVSQNPRHKITKRGQNVTFRCDPISEHNRLYWYRQTLGQGPEFLTYFQNEAQLEKSRLLSDRFSAERPKGSFSTLEIQRTEQGDSAMYLCASSPTTNTEAFFGQGTRLTVV.

The rearrangement uses TRBV4-3 and TRBJ1-2; D uncertain. The V gene's germline CDR1 is LGHNA and CDR2 YSLEER. V was cut by 0 bases and J by 4 bases, with 12 bases left in between. This CDR3 has 15 residues. DNA of the CDR3: TGCGCCAGCAGCCAAGACCTCCTAAGAGGCTATGGCTACACCTTC. It is translated as CASSQDLLRGYGYTF.

The chain links TRBV19 to TRBJ1-3, with 7 nucleotides matching TRBD1. V lost 3 bases to trimming and J lost 0 bases; unmatched junction nucleotides: 14. This CDR3 is built from 19 residues. From germline, CDR1 is LNHDA and CDR2 SQIVND (reference sequence). CDR3 sequence: CASSIRSGQTFFSGNTIYF. Written as DNA, the CDR3 is TGTGCCAGTAGTATTCGGTCGGGACAGACCTTCTTCTCTGGAAACACCATATATTTT.

This chain links TRBV12-3 or TRBV12-4 with TRBJ1-2; weak D call: TRBD1 (5 bases). Between the trimmed V and J ends, which lost 1 base and 8 bases, there was a span of 11 bases. The CDR3 consists of 13 residues. For the CDR3, the DNA is TGTGCCAGCAGTTTAGAAGGGGTAGTAGGCTACACCTTC. This translates into CASSLEGVVGYTF.

This clone has only one observation. The V and J genes are TRBV27 and TRBJ1-2, with D unclear. The germline gives CDR1 MNHEY, CDR2 SMNVEV (reference sequence). V lost 2 bases and J 3 bases, leaving 10 bases between the germline ends. The CDR3 contains 14 residues. The DNA for the CDR3 is TGTGCCAGCAGTTTAAGTACAGCGCACTATGGCTACACCTTC. It encodes CASSLSTAHYGYTF.

CDR3 sequence reads: CASFPRATNTGELFF. In DNA, the CDR3 is TGTGCCAGCTTCCCCAGAGCTACGAACACCGGGGAGCTGTTTTTT. V and J are TRBV5-4 and TRBJ2-2; no reliable D call. CDR1 is SGHNT and CDR2 is YYREEE in the germline V gene (reference sequence). The length of the CDR3 is 15 residues. The germline V and J ends were trimmed by 7 bases and 0 bases, with 13 bases remaining between them.

This chain connects TRBV6-2 or TRBV6-3 to TRBJ1-1, with unresolved D. Trimming took 4 bases from V and 5 from J, leaving 17 bases between them. CDR1 and CDR2 (germline): MNHEY, SVGEGT. CDR3 length equals 15 residues. CDR3 amino acids: CASSWRIPGRTEAFF. The CDR3 DNA reads as TGTGCCAGCAGTTGGCGGATTCCCGGTCGGACTGAAGCTTTCTTT.

V is TRBV10-3 and J is TRBJ2-2, with 7 positions matching TRBD1. The V gene end was trimmed by 2 bases and the J gene end by 4 bases; junction bases not matched to a gene: 4. The CDR3 is 15 amino acids. Germline V gene sequence: CDR1 ENHRY, CDR2 SYGVKD. The CDR3 DNA sequence: TGTGCCATCAGTGAGCGACAGGGCGGCACCGGGGAGCTGTTTTTT. This codes for CAISERQGGTGELFF.

This chain uses TRBV6-6 with TRBJ2-5, with D maybe TRBD1 (6 bases). The V and J ends lost 2 bases and 2 bases respectively, with 12 bases between them. The germline V gene encodes CDR1 MNHNY and CDR2 SVGAGI (reference sequence). The CDR3 is 15 residues long. CDR3 coding DNA: TGTGCCAGCAGTTACCCTGGACAGTCTCAAGAGACCCAGTACTTC. Its protein is CASSYPGQSQETQYF.